This passage covers 24 T cell receptor beta chains from one sample sequenced in a study of blood T cell repertoires in COVID-19. Here immunoSEQ multiplex PCR was the method, and the copy in TCRdb shows in-frame clones only, minus some. The top ten hold roughly 3.5% of the sample, which has fewer than 150,000 clones, 70% to 90% seen once. Sequenced material: peripheral blood. The receptors were sampled from a man aged 40-50 years with acute or convalescent COVID-19.

This chain joins TRBV6-6 and TRBJ1-2, with TRBD1 as a possible D gene (6 bases). Germline CDR1 reads MNHNY; CDR2 reads SVGAGI (reference sequence). Trimming cost V 3 bases and J 7 bases, with 12 bases left between them. This CDR3 region has 13 residues. CDR3 sequence (DNA): TGTGCCAGCAGTTATTCAGGGGTTGCTGGCTACACCTTC. Residues: CASSYSGVAGYTF.

V and J are TRBV20-1 and TRBJ1-2, with D uncertain. The CDR3 consists of 11 residues. CDR1 and CDR2 (germline): DFQATT, SNEGSKA (reference sequence). V was cut by 5 bases and J by 6 bases, with 10 bases left in between. This chain's CDR3 is CSARGQHGYTF. DNA of the CDR3: TGCAGTGCTCGGGGTCAACATGGCTACACCTTC.

V gene TRBV29-1 combines with J gene TRBJ1-4; possibly TRBD1 for D (6 bases). The CDR3 runs to 13 residues. Trimming removed 6 bases at V and 2 bases at J, with 10 bases between. Germline assignment: CDR1 SQVTM and CDR2 ANQGSEA. CDR3 loop: CSVQQGTNEKLFF. In DNA, the CDR3 is TGCAGCGTCCAACAGGGTACTAATGAAAAACTGTTTTTT. Using reference TRBV29-1 and TRBJ1-4 for the parts outside the CDR3, the full variable domain is SAVISQKPSRDICQRGTSLTIQCQVDSQVTMMFWYRQQPGQSLTLIATANQGSEATYESGFVIDKFPISRPNLTFSTLTVSNMSPEDSSIYLCSVQQGTNEKLFFGSGTQLSVL.

The chain joins TRBV28 to TRBJ1-5; a weak D match, TRBD1 (5 bases). V dropped 4 bases and J dropped 0 bases, with 7 bases sitting between them. Germline V lookup: CDR1 MDHEN, CDR2 SYDVKM. The CDR3 is made up of 14 amino acids. CDR3 region: CASSSGGSNQPQHF. DNA for the CDR3: TGTGCCAGCAGTTCGGGGGGTAGCAATCAGCCCCAGCATTTT. Filled out from reference TRBV28 and TRBJ1-5, the complete variable domain reads DVKVTQSSRYLVKRTGEKVFLECVQDMDHENMFWYRQDPGLGLRLIYFSYDVKMKEKGDIPEGYSVSREKKERFSLILESASTNQTSMYLCASSSGGSNQPQHFGDGTRLSIL.

The rearrangement joins TRBV6-5 to TRBJ1-1; TRBD1 matches at 7 bases. CDR1 MNHEY and CDR2 SVGAGI come from the germline V gene. The length of the CDR3 is 14 residues. J lost 0 bases, V lost 4 bases, and 2 bases had no gene match. In DNA form, the CDR3 reads TGTGCCAGCAGTTGGGGACAGCTGAACACTGAAGCTTTCTTT. Translation gives CASSWGQLNTEAFF.

DNA for the CDR3: TGTGCCAGCAGCCCAGGCTATTGGCTAGCGGAGGGGCAGGGGACCCAGTACTTC. Its protein is CASSPGYWLAEGQGTQYF. The chain employs TRBV11-2 and TRBJ2-5; 7 bases align to TRBD2. Germline V gene data show CDR1 as SGHAT and CDR2 as FQNNGV. The CDR3 runs to 18 residues. The trim removed 5 bases at V and 7 bases at J, leaving 22 bases unmatched.

The chain recombines TRBV24-1 with TRBJ2-2; 9 bases agree with TRBD1. CDR1 is KGHDR and CDR2 is SFDVKD in the germline V gene. CDR3 size: 18 residues. V shed 0 bases, J shed 4 bases, and the junction held 8 bases outside the gene matches. The CDR3 DNA is TGTGCCACCAGTGATTTGGTAGGGGACAGGGTTACCACCGGGGAGCTGTTTTTT. This gives the protein CATSDLVGDRVTTGELFF.

The rearrangement uses TRBV6-5 and TRBJ2-7; TRBD2 matches 10 bases. Germline CDR1 is MNHEY and CDR2 is SVGAGI. Trimming cost V 7 bases and J 1 base; bases outside gene matches: 4. This CDR3 is built from 14 residues. CDR3 coding DNA: TGTGCCAGCACCCAGCGGGGGGGTTCCTACGAGCAGTACTTC. This gives the protein CASTQRGGSYEQYF.

This clone appeared once. The rearrangement links TRBV11-3 to TRBJ1-3; 12 bases agree with TRBD1. The V segment lost 3 bases and the J segment 4 bases; nucleotides outside the gene matches: 7. Germline-derived CDR1 and CDR2 are SGHNT and YENEEA. This CDR3 contains 17 residues. CDR3 bases: TGTGCCAGCAGCTTCGGGACAGGGGGCTCAGAAGGAAACACCATATATTTT. It codes for CASSFGTGGSEGNTIYF.

The genes are TRBV4-1 and TRBJ1-1, with D perhaps matching TRBD1 (5 bases). Germline loops: CDR1 MGHRA, CDR2 YSYEKL. Trimming left V 2 bases short and J 5 bases short, with 18 bases between. CDR3 size: 16 residues. In nucleotides, the CDR3 is TGCGCCAGCAGCCAACCCCGGGGGGGAGGTTGGACTGAAGCTTTCTTT. Translation: CASSQPRGGGWTEAFF.

The CDR3, as DNA: TGTGCCATCAGTGGAACCACAGGGCAATCTTCCTACGAGCAGTACTTC. Translating it yields CAISGTTGQSSYEQYF. This rearrangement joins TRBV10-3 to TRBJ2-7; the D gene is possibly TRBD1 (6 bases). CDR3 length: 16 amino acids. The germline V gene has CDR1 ENHRY and CDR2 SYGVKD. V was trimmed by 4 bases and J by 1 base, leaving 17 bases between them.

This clone was recorded a few times. The chain combines TRBV24-1 with TRBJ1-1, with D perhaps TRBD1 (5 bases). The V and J ends lost 7 bases and 1 base respectively, with 15 bases between them. The CDR3 is 15 residues long. Germline V gene data show CDR1 as KGHDR and CDR2 as SFDVKD. In DNA, the CDR3 is TGTGCCACCAGCCATTCTGGGGGAGGGAACACTGAAGCTTTCTTT. Protein: CATSHSGGGNTEAFF.

The chain carries TRBV4-1 and TRBJ1-5; 9 bases line up with TRBD1. The CDR3 extends over 19 amino acids. Germline values: CDR1 MGHRA, CDR2 YSYEKL. J lost 0 bases, V lost 4 bases, and 13 bases had no gene match. The CDR3 DNA reads as TGCGCCAGCAGCCTCCAGACAGGGGGAGCCTACTATAGCAATCAGCCCCAGCATTTT. Residues: CASSLQTGGAYYSNQPQHF.

This chain connects TRBV6-2 or TRBV6-3 to TRBJ2-1; 12 nucleotides agree with TRBD2. Germline values: CDR1 MNHEY, CDR2 SVGEGT. J was trimmed by 6 bases and V by 3 bases; bases with no gene match: 6. There are 16 residues in the CDR3. This CDR3 reads CASSYLAGGPGNEQFF. The CDR3 DNA reads TGTGCCAGCAGTTATCTAGCGGGGGGGCCTGGCAATGAGCAGTTCTTC.

This clone was found once. Germline and junction disagree at one end, which may indicate a read error. This rearrangement joins TRBV18 to TRBJ1-6, with 7 bases identical to TRBD1. The CDR3 consists of 15 residues. Germline CDR1 reads KGHSH; CDR2 reads LQKENI. In DNA, the CDR3 is TGTGTCAGCTCACCAGGGGGAGGCTATAATTCACCCCTCCACTTT. It translates to CVSSPGGGYNSPLHF.

The chain carries TRBV6-5 and TRBJ2-7; D is unresolved. Germline V gene sequence: CDR1 MNHEY, CDR2 SVGAGI. The germline V and J ends were trimmed by 6 bases and 6 bases, with 21 bases remaining between them. CDR3 length equals 15 residues. CDR3 sequence (DNA): TGTGCCAGCAGGGGCATTTCAGGTGGTAGTGTCGAGCAGTACTTC. It translates to CASRGISGGSVEQYF.

The chain carries TRBV27 and TRBJ1-1; 11 positions agree with TRBD1. V lost 6 bases to trimming and J lost 5 bases; unmatched junction nucleotides: 2. The CDR3 totals 13 residues. Per germline, CDR1 MNHEY and CDR2 SMNVEV (reference sequence). The CDR3 DNA is TGTGCCAGCAGGGACAGGGGGCGGACTGAAGCTTTCTTT. Translation gives CASRDRGRTEAFF.

The J gene is TRBJ1-1, the V gene TRBV12-5, with 8 bases fitting TRBD1. With 1 base clipped from V and 1 base from J, the junction kept 11 bases outside the gene matches. The CDR3 loop spans 18 amino acids. CDR1 and CDR2 from the germline V gene are LGHNT and FRNRAP. The chain's CDR3 is CASGLGQTGVYPNTEAFF. The CDR3 nucleotides are TGTGCTAGTGGTTTGGGACAGACAGGGGTTTATCCGAACACTGAAGCTTTCTTT.

The rearrangement links TRBV7-2 to TRBJ2-7; possibly TRBD1 for D (6 bases). V dropped 7 bases and J dropped 1 base, with 20 bases sitting between them. Germline CDR1 reads SGHTA; CDR2 reads FQGNSA. This CDR3 spans 16 amino acids. For the CDR3, the DNA is TGTGCCAGCACCATAGCTGGGTCAGGGGCTTCCTACGAGCAGTACTTC. It specifies CASTIAGSGASYEQYF.

The V call is TRBV7-9, the J call TRBJ2-7; 13 nucleotides agree with TRBD2. J lost 2 bases, V lost 8 bases, and 12 bases had no gene match. Germline V lookup: CDR1 SEHNR, CDR2 FQNEAQ (reference sequence). The CDR3 runs 17 residues. The chain's CDR3 is CASAPGSTSGGTYEQYF. The CDR3 DNA follows: TGTGCCAGCGCCCCGGGTTCGACTAGCGGGGGGACCTACGAGCAGTACTTC.

This chain uses TRBV30 with TRBJ2-3; 9 nucleotides align to TRBD2. The V gene end was trimmed by 0 bases and the J gene end by 3 bases; junction bases not matched to a gene: 10. Per the germline V gene, CDR1 is GTSNPN and CDR2 is SVGIG (reference sequence). The CDR3 is 17 residues long. DNA for the CDR3: TGTGCCTGGAGTGTTCTCGCGGGGGGGATCAGGACAGATACGCAGTATTTT. It translates to CAWSVLAGGIRTDTQYF.

J is TRBJ1-2 and V is TRBV5-1; 7 nucleotides match TRBD1. Germline assignment: CDR1 SGHRS and CDR2 YFSETQ. The CDR3 has 14 residues. With 0 bases clipped from V and 5 bases from J, the junction kept 4 bases outside the gene matches. This CDR3 reads CASSLAGRGYGYTF. The CDR3 DNA reads as TGCGCCAGCAGCTTGGCCGGCAGGGGGTATGGCTACACCTTC.

The chain joins TRBV24-1 to TRBJ2-5; TRBD2 matches at 8 bases. The CDR3 contains 16 residues. The V gene end was trimmed by 4 bases and the J gene end by 5 bases; junction bases not matched to a gene: 11. Germline CDR1 reads KGHDR; CDR2 reads SFDVKD. As DNA, the CDR3 is TGTGCCACCAGTGAAGCCGGGGGGGCCGCGTATGAGACCCAGTACTTC. This translates into CATSEAGGAAYETQYF.

The V gene is TRBV12-3 or TRBV12-4, the J gene TRBJ1-1; D unclear. CDR3 length equals 13 residues. V was trimmed by 0 bases and J by 3 bases, leaving 5 bases between them. CDR3 amino acids: CASSLAVDTEAFF. For the CDR3, the DNA is TGTGCCAGCAGTTTAGCCGTAGACACTGAAGCTTTCTTT.